Listed below are T cell receptor beta chains from one sample, sequenced in a study of T cells in Graves' hyperthyroidism and ophthalmopathy. Each CDR3 protein is one row after TCRdb ran MiXCR on the multiplex PCR reads. The table records about 380,000 distinct CDR3 sequences, more than 11% of them present only once. Sequenced material: blood. These receptors were obtained from a woman aged 60 to 75 with Graves' hyperthyroidism. Each CDR3 is given with its conserved first and last residue. Fields, in order: clone size, J gene, V gene, D gene, CDR3 protein, CDR3 DNA. The D gene is left open where the match is weak. Only some rows state a clone size, as once, few, many or a class for expanded clones.

clone size: many
J gene: TRBJ2-1
V gene: TRBV6-1
D gene: TRBD2
CDR3 protein: CASTPSGPYNEQFF
CDR3 DNA: TGTGCCAGCACTCCTAGCGGGCCTTACAATGAGCAGTTCTTC

clone size: few
J gene: TRBJ2-3
V gene: TRBV5-8
D gene: -
CDR3 protein: CASSKKQGFIDTQYF
CDR3 DNA: TGTGCCAGCAGCAAGAAGCAGGGATTTATAGATACGCAGTATTTT

clone size: many
J gene: TRBJ2-7
V gene: TRBV6-6
D gene: -
CDR3 protein: CASSYVRSSYEQYF
CDR3 DNA: TGTGCCAGCAGTTACGTCAGAAGCTCCTACGAGCAGTACTTC

clone size: many
J gene: TRBJ1-5
V gene: TRBV5-1
D gene: TRBD1
CDR3 protein: CASSLDGQGGQPQHF
CDR3 DNA: TGCGCCAGCAGCTTGGACGGTCAGGGGGGTCAGCCCCAGCATTTT

clone size: few
J gene: TRBJ2-3
V gene: TRBV7-3
D gene: -
CDR3 protein: CASSQRAGVGTDTQYF
CDR3 DNA: TGTGCCAGCAGCCAAAGGGCAGGGGTGGGCACAGATACGCAGTATTTT

clone size: -
J gene: TRBJ2-6
V gene: TRBV12-3/TRBV12-4
D gene: TRBD2
CDR3 protein: CASSFHLGLAESASGANVLTF
CDR3 DNA: TGTGCCAGCAGTTTCCACCTCGGACTAGCGGAATCCGCCTCTGGGGCCAACGTCCTGACTTTC

clone size: -
J gene: TRBJ2-1
V gene: TRBV7-8
D gene: TRBD2
CDR3 protein: CASNLDGEGLNEQFF
CDR3 DNA: TGTGCCAGCAACTTGGATGGGGAGGGCCTGAATGAGCAGTTCTTC

clone size: many
J gene: TRBJ2-3
V gene: TRBV18
D gene: -
CDR3 protein: CASSPRTNTDTQYF
CDR3 DNA: TGTGCCAGCTCACCCAGGACCAACACAGATACGCAGTATTTT

clone size: many
J gene: TRBJ2-1
V gene: TRBV18
D gene: -
CDR3 protein: CASSPQDLNEQFF
CDR3 DNA: TGTGCCAGCTCACCCCAGGACCTCAATGAGCAGTTCTTC

clone size: many
J gene: TRBJ2-1
V gene: TRBV28
D gene: TRBD1
CDR3 protein: CASSSWTGVLYNEQFF
CDR3 DNA: TGTGCCAGCAGTTCATGGACAGGGGTCCTCTACAATGAGCAGTTCTTC

clone size: few
J gene: TRBJ2-1
V gene: TRBV20-1
D gene: TRBD2
CDR3 protein: CSASLDPGLAGVFRTGEQFF
CDR3 DNA: TGCAGTGCTAGTTTGGACCCGGGACTAGCGGGGGTTTTCCGCACGGGTGAGCAGTTCTTC

clone size: many
J gene: TRBJ1-1
V gene: TRBV19
D gene: TRBD1
CDR3 protein: CASTRDRGTEAFF
CDR3 DNA: TGTGCCAGTACCCGGGACAGGGGCACTGAAGCTTTCTTT

clone size: many
J gene: TRBJ2-7
V gene: TRBV29-1
D gene: -
CDR3 protein: CSGQLADSYEQYF
CDR3 DNA: TGCAGCGGCCAACTAGCCGACTCCTACGAGCAGTACTTC

clone size: -
J gene: TRBJ1-6
V gene: TRBV27
D gene: -
CDR3 protein: CASSLARNNSPLHF
CDR3 DNA: TGTGCCAGCAGTTTAGCCCGAAATAATTCACCCCTCCACTTT

clone size: few
J gene: TRBJ2-7
V gene: TRBV14
D gene: -
CDR3 protein: CASSPGRVSYEQYF
CDR3 DNA: TGTGCCAGCAGCCCGGGAAGGGTTTCCTACGAGCAGTACTTC

clone size: -
J gene: TRBJ2-7
V gene: TRBV11-3
D gene: -
CDR3 protein: CASSTQQGYEQYF
CDR3 DNA: TGTGCCAGCAGCACCCAACAAGGCTACGAGCAGTACTTC

clone size: many
J gene: TRBJ2-1
V gene: TRBV7-2
D gene: -
CDR3 protein: CASSPGGGAKQFF
CDR3 DNA: TGTGCCAGCAGCCCAGGCGGTGGGGCAAAGCAGTTCTTC

clone size: few
J gene: TRBJ2-2
V gene: TRBV7-8
D gene: TRBD2
CDR3 protein: CASSLGAGGYTGELFF
CDR3 DNA: TGTGCCAGCAGCTTAGGAGCGGGAGGGTACACCGGGGAGCTGTTTTTT

clone size: -
J gene: TRBJ2-1
V gene: TRBV5-1
D gene: TRBD1
CDR3 protein: CASSLVGTGRDNEQFF
CDR3 DNA: TGCGCCAGCAGCTTGGTGGGGACAGGGAGGGACAATGAGCAGTTCTTC

clone size: few
J gene: TRBJ2-7
V gene: TRBV6-1
D gene: TRBD2
CDR3 protein: CASSLSGLAGGGSYEQYF
CDR3 DNA: TGTGCCAGCAGTTTGTCAGGACTAGCGGGAGGAGGGTCCTACGAGCAGTACTTC

clone size: -
J gene: TRBJ2-5
V gene: TRBV20-1
D gene: TRBD1
CDR3 protein: CSARPTGGRETQYF
CDR3 DNA: TGCAGTGCTAGACCCACAGGGGGCCGGGAGACCCAGTACTTC

clone size: -
J gene: TRBJ2-5
V gene: TRBV9
D gene: TRBD2
CDR3 protein: CASSVGLAGFGETQYF
CDR3 DNA: TGTGCCAGCAGCGTAGGTCTAGCGGGGTTCGGGGAGACCCAGTACTTC

clone size: many
J gene: TRBJ2-1
V gene: TRBV7-3
D gene: TRBD2
CDR3 protein: CASSPTGTSGDEQFF
CDR3 DNA: TGTGCCAGCAGCCCCACCGGGACTAGCGGGGATGAGCAGTTCTTC

clone size: many
J gene: TRBJ1-1
V gene: TRBV5-1
D gene: -
CDR3 protein: CASSFGKRDTEAFF
CDR3 DNA: TGCGCCAGCAGCTTCGGCAAACGGGACACTGAAGCTTTCTTT

clone size: many
J gene: TRBJ2-2
V gene: TRBV11-2
D gene: -
CDR3 protein: CASSLVRGAGELFF
CDR3 DNA: TGTGCCAGCAGCTTGGTCCGTGGCGCCGGGGAGCTGTTTTTT

clone size: -
J gene: TRBJ2-7
V gene: TRBV2
D gene: -
CDR3 protein: CASSEEATRGEQYF
CDR3 DNA: TGTGCCAGCAGTGAAGAAGCGACCCGCGGCGAGCAGTACTTC

clone size: few
J gene: TRBJ2-1
V gene: TRBV11-3
D gene: -
CDR3 protein: CASSLIQRGAGKFF
CDR3 DNA: TGTGCCAGCAGCTTGATCCAAAGGGGGGCAGGGAAGTTCTTC

clone size: once
J gene: TRBJ2-2
V gene: TRBV18
D gene: -
CDR3 protein: CASPRNDRELGELFF
CDR3 DNA: TGTGCCAGCCCACGGAATGATCGGGAGCTCGGGGAGCTGTTTTTT

clone size: -
J gene: TRBJ2-7
V gene: TRBV2
D gene: -
CDR3 protein: CASSKDGVYEQYF
CDR3 DNA: TGTGCCAGCAGTAAGGACGGTGTCTACGAGCAGTACTTC

clone size: many
J gene: TRBJ1-5
V gene: TRBV2
D gene: TRBD1
CDR3 protein: CASEPGTGFYSNQPQHF
CDR3 DNA: TGTGCCAGCGAACCCGGGACAGGTTTTTATAGCAATCAGCCCCAGCATTTT

clone size: few
J gene: TRBJ2-7
V gene: TRBV9
D gene: TRBD1
CDR3 protein: CASSGGQARVYEQYF
CDR3 DNA: TGTGCCAGCAGCGGGGGACAGGCAAGGGTCTACGAGCAGTACTTC

clone size: many
J gene: TRBJ2-5
V gene: TRBV20-1
D gene: TRBD2
CDR3 protein: CSARTSGRWETQYF
CDR3 DNA: TGCAGTGCAAGGACTAGCGGGAGGTGGGAGACCCAGTACTTC

clone size: many
J gene: TRBJ2-1
V gene: TRBV18
D gene: TRBD1
CDR3 protein: CASSPNRGQGNEQFF
CDR3 DNA: TGTGCCAGCTCGCCTAACAGGGGGCAGGGGAATGAGCAGTTCTTC

clone size: many
J gene: TRBJ2-7
V gene: TRBV20-1
D gene: TRBD2
CDR3 protein: CSARAMTSGDYEQYF
CDR3 DNA: TGCAGTGCTAGAGCAATGACTAGCGGTGACTACGAGCAGTACTTC

clone size: many
J gene: TRBJ2-5
V gene: TRBV20-1
D gene: TRBD2
CDR3 protein: CSASRWAGGQLSQETQYF
CDR3 DNA: TGCAGTGCTTCTCGCTGGGCGGGAGGCCAACTCTCACAAGAGACCCAGTACTTC

clone size: many
J gene: TRBJ2-7
V gene: TRBV20-1
D gene: -
CDR3 protein: CSATADREVVEQYF
CDR3 DNA: TGCAGTGCTACCGCTGACAGGGAGGTGGTTGAGCAGTACTTC

clone size: -
J gene: TRBJ2-7
V gene: TRBV6-1
D gene: -
CDR3 protein: CGTTAVRYEQYF
CDR3 DNA: TGTGGAACGACAGCGGTTCGCTACGAGCAGTACTTC

clone size: few
J gene: TRBJ2-2
V gene: TRBV7-9
D gene: -
CDR3 protein: CARMFYTGELFF
CDR3 DNA: TGTGCCAGGATGTTTTACACCGGGGAGCTGTTTTTT

clone size: many
J gene: TRBJ2-7
V gene: TRBV4-1
D gene: TRBD2
CDR3 protein: CASRLSGRAPFEQYF
CDR3 DNA: TGCGCCAGCAGACTTAGCGGGAGGGCACCCTTCGAGCAGTACTTC

clone size: -
J gene: TRBJ1-2
V gene: TRBV10-2
D gene: -
CDR3 protein: CASSEIWRGANYGYTF
CDR3 DNA: TGCGCCAGCAGTGAGATCTGGAGAGGGGCAAACTATGGCTACACCTTC

clone size: many
J gene: TRBJ2-5
V gene: TRBV18
D gene: -
CDR3 protein: CASSGDGQETQYF
CDR3 DNA: TGTGCCAGCTCCGGGGACGGTCAAGAGACCCAGTACTTC

clone size: few
J gene: TRBJ1-4
V gene: TRBV3-1
D gene: -
CDR3 protein: CASSDRENEKLFF
CDR3 DNA: TGTGCCAGCAGCGACCGAGAGAATGAAAAACTGTTTTTT

clone size: once
J gene: TRBJ2-5
V gene: TRBV5-1
D gene: TRBD1
CDR3 protein: CASRPVGTAQETQYF
CDR3 DNA: TGCGCCAGCAGGCCGGTGGGGACAGCTCAAGAGACCCAGTACTTC

clone size: many
J gene: TRBJ1-4
V gene: TRBV5-8
D gene: -
CDR3 protein: CASSYRTEIEKLFF
CDR3 DNA: TGTGCCAGCAGCTATCGGACAGAGATTGAAAAACTGTTTTTT

clone size: few
J gene: TRBJ2-1
V gene: TRBV6-1
D gene: -
CDR3 protein: CASSEGGELGEQFF
CDR3 DNA: TGTGCCAGCAGTGAAGGGGGGGAGCTGGGTGAGCAGTTCTTC

clone size: many
J gene: TRBJ2-7
V gene: TRBV28
D gene: -
CDR3 protein: CASSFNNYEQYF
CDR3 DNA: TGTGCCAGCAGTTTCAACAACTACGAGCAGTACTTC

clone size: many
J gene: TRBJ2-3
V gene: TRBV28
D gene: TRBD2
CDR3 protein: CAIVAGGQDTQYF
CDR3 DNA: TGTGCCATCGTAGCGGGAGGGCAAGATACGCAGTATTTT

clone size: few
J gene: TRBJ1-5
V gene: TRBV6-2/TRBV6-3
D gene: -
CDR3 protein: CASSRGYSNQPQHF
CDR3 DNA: TGTGCCAGCAGTAGGGGGTATAGCAATCAGCCCCAGCATTTT

clone size: few
J gene: TRBJ2-5
V gene: TRBV9
D gene: -
CDR3 protein: CASSEGGYQETQYF
CDR3 DNA: TGTGCCAGCAGCGAGGGGGGGTACCAAGAGACCCAGTACTTC

clone size: few
J gene: TRBJ2-3
V gene: TRBV20-1
D gene: -
CDR3 protein: CSARAGQSTDTQYF
CDR3 DNA: TGCAGTGCGAGGGCAGGACAGAGCACAGATACGCAGTATTTT

clone size: many
J gene: TRBJ2-7
V gene: TRBV20-1
D gene: -
CDR3 protein: CSATTPPGSEQYF
CDR3 DNA: TGCAGTGCAACCACCCCCCCGGGGTCCGAGCAGTACTTC

clone size: many
J gene: TRBJ2-5
V gene: TRBV10-3
D gene: TRBD1
CDR3 protein: CATLPGVWTGKEETQYF
CDR3 DNA: TGTGCCACGCTCCCGGGGGTTTGGACAGGGAAAGAAGAGACCCAGTACTTC

clone size: -
J gene: TRBJ2-5
V gene: TRBV5-4
D gene: -
CDR3 protein: CASSSGGELQETQYF
CDR3 DNA: TGTGCCAGCAGCTCCGGCGGAGAGCTTCAAGAGACCCAGTACTTC

clone size: many
J gene: TRBJ2-3
V gene: TRBV5-1
D gene: TRBD1
CDR3 protein: CASSFGRGRTDTQYF
CDR3 DNA: TGCGCCAGCAGCTTCGGCAGGGGGCGTACAGATACGCAGTATTTT